These 23 T cell receptor beta chains share one sample of origin, sequenced in a study of regulatory T cells in long-lasting Graves disease (dated by TCRdb to the early 2020s). The time point label, read with the paper, signifies: persistent/refractory GD, antithyroid drugs over 5 years with positive TRAb. For both TCR sequencing and RNA sequencing, RNA was extracted from PBMCs using TRIzol. The library was prepared using multiplex PCR. Sequencing instrument: Illumina HiSeq 4000. CDR3 regions were amplified by Arm-PCR with iRepertoire HTBI primers to construct TCR beta libraries. Clones were called with MiXCR by TCRdb after fastp trimmed the public reads at Q25, and only in-frame beta chains were retained. Each entry merges the rows of one CDR3 protein and shows their most common DNA and genes. This sample lists fewer than 600,000 distinct CDR3 sequences; about 22% were detected once. Of the sample, around 13% is held by the ten largest clones.

The sample consisted of peripheral blood mononuclear cells (PBMCs), taken when the disease was refractory, from a patient treated with antithyroid drugs. These receptors were obtained from a female donor with Graves disease.

This clonotype was counted ten times or more. This chain joins TRBV12-3 or TRBV12-4 and TRBJ1-1, with 7 bases aligning to TRBD1. The CDR3 has 15 residues. V trimming: 6 bases; J trimming: 1 base; junction bases outside the gene matches: 8. The CDR3 DNA follows: TGTGCCAGCAGCAAACACAGGGGACCGAACACTGAAGCTTTCTTT. Its protein product is CASSKHRGPNTEAFF.

In this sample, this clonotype turned up a few times. V usage is TRBV29-1 and J usage is TRBJ2-2, with D possibly being TRBD1 (5 bases). V dropped 6 bases and J dropped 2 bases, with 10 bases sitting between them. The CDR3 totals 13 residues. CDR1 is SQVTM, CDR2 ANQGSEA, per germline. The CDR3 here is CSVEDTNTGELFF. For the CDR3, the DNA is TGCAGCGTAGAGGACACCAACACCGGGGAGCTGTTTTTT.

This clonotype was counted ten times or more. The rearrangement links TRBV12-3 or TRBV12-4 to TRBJ2-3, with D unclear. The CDR3 length is 12 residues. Trimming pared 8 bases from V and 4 bases from J, leaving 10 bases between. The CDR3 loop is CASHLIPDTQYF. The DNA of the CDR3 is TGTGCCAGCCACCTGATCCCAGATACGCAGTATTTT.

This clonotype was seen repeatedly, ten times or more. The J gene is TRBJ1-2, the V gene TRBV28; a possible D gene is TRBD1 (5 bases). CDR1 and CDR2 from the germline V gene are MDHEN and SYDVKM. The CDR3 runs 14 residues. Trimming pared 4 bases from V and 3 bases from J, leaving 12 bases between. CDR3 in amino acids: CASSSPDRDYGYTF. Written as DNA, the CDR3 is TGTGCCAGCAGTTCTCCAGACAGAGACTATGGCTACACCTTC.

This chain uses TRBV20-1 with TRBJ2-7, with 11 bases identical to TRBD2. Per the germline V gene, CDR1 is DFQATT and CDR2 is SNEGSKA (reference sequence). With 0 bases clipped from V and 2 bases from J, the junction kept 3 bases outside the gene matches. This CDR3 is 15 amino acids long. CDR3 amino acids: CSAREGSGGAYEQYF. CDR3 DNA: TGCAGTGCTAGAGAGGGTAGCGGGGGGGCCTACGAGCAGTACTTC.

This clonotype was detected many times. The CDR3 loop is CASSNRDVDEQYF. CDR3 bases: TGTGCCAGCAGCAACAGGGACGTCGACGAGCAGTACTTC. The chain couples TRBV12-3 or TRBV12-4 to TRBJ2-7; D might be TRBD1 (6 bases). V lost 6 bases and J 5 bases, leaving 14 bases between the germline ends. There are 13 residues in the CDR3.

A single count supports this clonotype. The chain employs TRBV29-1 and TRBJ2-7, with 11 bases lining up with TRBD1. The CDR3 totals 15 residues. The germline V gene has CDR1 SQVTM and CDR2 ANQGSEA. After removal of 7 bases from V and 3 bases from J, the junction contained 11 bases not matched to a gene. CDR3: CSAEGEGTGGYEQYF. The CDR3 coding sequence is TGCAGCGCTGAGGGTGAGGGGACAGGGGGCTACGAGCAGTACTTC.

This clonotype was counted ten times or more. The chain links TRBV25-1 to TRBJ1-1, with unresolved D. Trimming took off 2 bases at V and 5 bases at J, with 9 bases between the two ends. This CDR3 has 13 amino acids. The germline V gene encodes CDR1 MGHDK and CDR2 SYGVNS. CDR3 in amino acids: CASSEGVKTEAFF. The DNA for the CDR3 is TGTGCCAGCAGTGAAGGGGTAAAAACTGAAGCTTTCTTT. Based on the CDR3 plus reference TRBV25-1 and TRBJ1-1, the full variable domain is EADIYQTPRYLVIGTGKKITLECSQTMGHDKMYWYQQDPGMELHLIHYSYGVNSTEKGDLSSESTVSRIRTEHFPLTLESARPSHTSQYLCASSEGVKTEAFFGQGTRLTVV.

The sample holds many counts of this clonotype. V and J are TRBV20-1 and TRBJ1-1, with D maybe TRBD1 (5 bases). The length of the CDR3 is 11 residues. The germline V and J ends were trimmed by 6 bases and 9 bases, with 14 bases remaining between them. Germline lookup yields CDR1 DFQATT and CDR2 SNEGSKA (reference sequence). The CDR3 protein is CSAILGAQAFF. As DNA, the CDR3 is TGCAGTGCCATTCTCGGGGCCCAAGCTTTCTTT.

The chain couples TRBV12-3 or TRBV12-4 to TRBJ1-2; D unclear. Trimming stripped 7 bases from V and 13 bases from J, with 13 bases between. The CDR3 runs 10 residues. As DNA, the CDR3 is TGTGCCAGCACCTCGGGGTCGTGCACCTTC. It yields the protein CASTSGSCTF.

This chain joins TRBV19 and TRBJ2-2; D gene ambiguous. The length of the CDR3 is 13 residues. V lost 5 bases, J lost 3 bases, and 7 bases lay in between. Germline V gene data show CDR1 as LNHDA and CDR2 as SQIVND (reference sequence). The CDR3 loop is CASSEWDTGELFF. As DNA, the CDR3 is TGTGCCAGTAGTGAGTGGGACACCGGGGAGCTGTTTTTT.

The rearrangement uses TRBV20-1 and TRBJ2-7; D may be TRBD1 (6 bases). The CDR3 spans 12 residues. V dropped 3 bases and J dropped 5 bases, with 11 bases sitting between them. CDR1 DFQATT and CDR2 SNEGSKA come from the germline V gene (reference sequence). CDR3 DNA sequence: TGCAGTGCTAGTTCAGGGGACCACGAGCAGTACTTC. As protein: CSASSGDHEQYF.

The gene calls are TRBV2 and TRBJ2-1, with 8 bases fitting TRBD2. From germline, CDR1 is SNHLY and CDR2 FYNNEI. V shed 7 bases and J 4 bases; nucleotides not matched to a gene: 12. The CDR3 length is 16 residues. The CDR3 here is CASKVNGGAMYNEQFF. CDR3 coding DNA: TGTGCCAGCAAGGTGAACGGGGGGGCTATGTACAATGAGCAGTTCTTC.

This clonotype showed up many times. This chain uses TRBV10-3 with TRBJ2-7; D might be TRBD1 or TRBD2, each matching 5 bases. Germline V CDR1 and CDR2: ENHRY, SYGVKD. With 0 bases removed from V and 9 bases from J, the gap between germline ends came to 9 bases. CDR3 length equals 12 residues. The CDR3 DNA sequence: TGTGCCATCAGTGAGTCGAGGGGTGTGCAGTACTTC. Translating it yields CAISESRGVQYF.

The chain links TRBV7-9 to TRBJ2-3; TRBD2 matches 13 bases. V was pared by 0 bases and J by 6 bases, with 3 bases of the junction left unmatched. Per germline, CDR1 SEHNR and CDR2 FQNEAQ (reference sequence). The CDR3 is made up of 16 amino acids. In DNA, the CDR3 is TGTGCCAGCAGCTTAGCACTAGCGGGAGGGGAGGATACGCAGTATTTT. Amino acids: CASSLALAGGEDTQYF.

Worth noting for this clonotype: One base away lies a much larger clone, so this may be a sequencing read error. The V gene is TRBV11-2, the J gene TRBJ2-7; possibly TRBD2 for D (5 bases). Per the germline V gene, CDR1 is SGHAT and CDR2 is FQNNGV. Trimming removed 4 bases at V and 1 base at J, with 14 bases between. The CDR3 totals 15 residues. CDR3 bases: TGTGCCAGCAGCTCATCGCACGGCGGGTCCTACGAGCAGTACTTC. Its protein is CASSSSHGGSYEQYF.

This clonotype was recorded once. This chain uses TRBV28 with TRBJ1-5; 9 bases map to TRBD1. Germline V gene data show CDR1 as MDHEN and CDR2 as SYDVKM. After removal of 3 bases from V and 5 bases from J, the junction contained 5 bases not matched to a gene. The CDR3 has 15 residues. CDR3 residues: CASSFSGTGHQPQHF. For the CDR3, the DNA is TGTGCCAGCAGTTTCAGCGGGACAGGGCATCAGCCCCAGCATTTT.

With respect to this clonotype: This is likely a read error, given that the CDR3 carries no conserved phenylalanine or tryptophan at its end. This chain uses TRBV2 with TRBJ1-1; tentative D call: TRBD1 (5 bases). CDR1 SNHLY and CDR2 FYNNEI come from the germline V gene. The CDR3 is made up of 12 amino acids. V was pared by 7 bases and J by 10 bases, with 16 bases between. The CDR3 region has the DNA TGTGCCAGCACTGGACCCGGGGGTATAGCTTTCCTT. Its protein is CASTGPGGIAFL.

The genes are TRBV20-1 and TRBJ1-1; D not resolved. Germline lookup yields CDR1 DFQATT and CDR2 SNEGSKA (reference sequence). The CDR3 is 11 amino acids. Trimming shortened V by 5 bases and J by 6 bases, and 10 bases separated the two germline ends. CDR3 DNA: TGCAGTGCTTCCTTATCCGCTGAAGCTTTCTTT. Amino acids: CSASLSAEAFF.

The chain has TRBV5-1 and TRBJ1-2; D not resolved. The germline V and J ends were trimmed by 0 bases and 5 bases, with 8 bases remaining between them. CDR3 length: 13 residues. Germline loops: CDR1 SGHRS, CDR2 YFSETQ. The CDR3 sequence is CASSLDKGYGYTF. The CDR3 DNA reads TGCGCCAGCAGCTTGGATAAAGGATATGGCTACACCTTC.

In its sample, this clonotype was seen a few times. J is TRBJ2-5 and V is TRBV6-5, with D perhaps TRBD2 (6 bases). The V gene's germline CDR1 is MNHEY and CDR2 SVGAGI. The CDR3 contains 15 residues. The V and J ends lost 0 bases and 3 bases respectively, with 11 bases between them. The CDR3 sequence: CASSYSQGLEETQYF. CDR3 coding DNA: TGTGCCAGCAGTTACTCGCAGGGACTGGAAGAGACCCAGTACTTC.

The chain uses TRBV5-6 and TRBJ1-4, with 9 bases aligning to TRBD1. The CDR3 contains 13 residues. V was pared by 4 bases and J by 13 bases, with 8 bases of the junction left unmatched. Germline lookup yields CDR1 SGHDT and CDR2 YYEEEE. CDR3 amino acids: CASSRSLGQGLFF. The CDR3 nucleotides read TGTGCCAGCAGCCGCTCCCTGGGACAGGGACTGTTTTTT.

The sample holds a few counts of this clonotype. The V and J genes are TRBV3-1 and TRBJ1-3; no clear D gene. The V gene's germline CDR1 is LGHDT and CDR2 YNNKEL (reference sequence). Trimming removed 2 bases from V and 9 bases from J, with 14 bases in between. The CDR3 is 14 amino acids. The CDR3 reads CASSQRQAEATIYF. DNA of the CDR3: TGTGCCAGCAGCCAACGTCAGGCCGAAGCCACCATATATTTT. Looking up the rest from reference TRBV3-1 and TRBJ1-3 gives the full variable domain: DTAVSQTPKYLVTQMGNDKSIKCEQNLGHDTMYWYKQDSKKFLKIMFSYNNKELIINETVPNRFSPKSPDKAHLNLHINSLELGDSAVYFCASSQRQAEATIYFGEGSWLTVV.